Listed here are 11 T cell receptor beta chains from one sample, sequenced in a study of blood T cells in healthy people across ages. Through a sample-barcoded 5' primer and a J-beta primer mix, a second PCR was run for roughly 7 to 12 cycles. TCRdb processed the 5' RACE reads anew with MiXCR; each CDR3 protein has one entry. In the table there are fewer than 900,000 distinct CDR3 sequences, roughly two fifths of which are singletons. The source material was blood. The receptors stem from a woman aged 55-69 years in good health.

This chain connects TRBV7-9 to TRBJ2-1, with D possibly being TRBD2 (5 bases). CDR1 is SEHNR, CDR2 FQNEAQ, per germline (reference sequence). With 6 bases removed from V and 2 bases from J, the gap between germline ends came to 20 bases. The CDR3 is made up of 17 amino acids. The CDR3 DNA is TGTGCCAGCAGAATCGATCGAGAGGGCTCACCCTACAATGAGCAGTTCTTC. Its translation: CASRIDREGSPYNEQFF.

The chain links TRBV7-9 to TRBJ2-1; D remains unclear. The V end was cut by 0 bases, the J end by 0 bases, with 3 bases between. The CDR3 sequence is 14 residues long. The germline V gene has CDR1 SEHNR and CDR2 FQNEAQ (reference sequence). This chain's CDR3 is CASSLAVSYNEQFF. In nucleotides, the CDR3 is TGTGCCAGCAGCTTAGCCGTCTCCTACAATGAGCAGTTCTTC.

Points on this clonotype: One junction end disagrees with the germline gene, perhaps due to a read error. V and J are TRBV29-1 and TRBJ2-1; D unclear. The germline CDR1 and CDR2 sequences are SQVTM and ANQGSEA. The CDR3 totals 13 residues. The CDR3 DNA sequence: TGCAGCGTCTTAACTTCTATATACAATGGGCAGTTCTTC. This gives the protein CSVLTSIYNGQFF.

The chain joins TRBV21-1 to TRBJ1-4; the D call TRBD1 from the table was never checked on the DNA. TRBV21-1 is classified as a pseudogene. The CDR3 extends over 20 amino acids. As DNA, the CDR3 is TGTGCCAGCAGCTGGGTACAGGGGGCGCGGCGACCTAAGGAGGTGGAAAAACTGTTTTTT. It is translated as CASSWVQGARRPKEVEKLFF.

The table lists this clonotype with a few counts. In DNA form, the CDR3 reads TGTGCCAGCAGAAGACAGGGGATCGAAGCTTTCTTT. Translation: CASRRQGIEAFF. The chain has TRBV27 and TRBJ1-1, with 8 bases lining up with TRBD1. The CDR3 is 12 amino acids. CDR1 MNHEY and CDR2 SMNVEV come from the germline V gene (reference sequence). The V segment lost 6 bases and the J segment 8 bases; nucleotides outside the gene matches: 5.

This sequence joins TRBV5-5 and TRBJ2-3, with 8 bases aligning to TRBD2. CDR1 SGHKS and CDR2 YYEKEE come from the germline V gene (reference sequence). CDR3 length: 16 amino acids. The ends lost 0 bases at V and 6 bases at J; junction bases unmatched: 9. CDR3 amino acids: CASSLVELAVRDTQYF. The CDR3 coding sequence is TGTGCCAGCAGCTTGGTTGAACTAGCGGTCCGCGATACGCAGTATTTT.

This clonotype has more than one count but fewer than ten. V is TRBV3-1 and J is TRBJ2-5; 7 nucleotides align to TRBD2. Unmatched junction bases numbered 1, after V lost 2 bases and J lost 1 base. Germline CDR1 reads LGHDT; CDR2 reads YNNKEL (reference sequence). CDR3 length equals 14 residues. The CDR3 region is CASSQRGVQETQYF. CDR3 in DNA: TGTGCCAGCAGCCAACGGGGGGTCCAAGAGACCCAGTACTTC.

This clonotype has more than one count but fewer than ten. This chain connects TRBV5-6 to TRBJ2-7; D gene ambiguous. CDR1 SGHDT and CDR2 YYEEEE come from the germline V gene. CDR3 length: 11 amino acids. V was pared by 3 bases and J by 5 bases, with 6 bases between. The CDR3 DNA reads as TGTGCCAGCAGCTCCCTAGACGAGCAGTACTTC. This translates into CASSSLDEQYF.

The genes are TRBV5-1 and TRBJ1-4; weak D call: TRBD1 (5 bases). Germline CDR1 and CDR2: SGHRS and YFSETQ. The CDR3 is 14 amino acids. V was clipped by 3 bases and J by 3 bases, with 9 bases between them. The CDR3 DNA follows: TGCGCCAGCAGCTCGGGACGGTCTAATGAAAAACTGTTTTTT. It yields the protein CASSSGRSNEKLFF.

The V and J genes are TRBV30 and TRBJ1-6; the D gene is possibly TRBD1 (6 bases). V lost 7 bases and J 9 bases, leaving 16 bases between the germline ends. CDR1 GTSNPN and CDR2 SVGIG come from the germline V gene (reference sequence). The CDR3 totals 13 residues. As DNA, the CDR3 is TGTGCCTCCTATACGACAGGTCGTTCACCCCTCCACTTT. It specifies CASYTTGRSPLHF.

This clonotype was observed a handful of times. J is TRBJ2-5 and V is TRBV7-9; the D gene is possibly TRBD1 (6 bases). There are 17 residues in the CDR3. Germline V gene sequence: CDR1 SEHNR, CDR2 FQNEAQ (reference sequence). V was shortened by 8 bases and J by 2 bases, with 24 bases between the two germline ends. The CDR3 nucleotides read TGTGCCAGCGGCGGAGTACAAGGGGGTCAGTGGCAAGAGACCCAGTACTTC. Its translation is CASGGVQGGQWQETQYF.